These 21 T cell receptor beta chains were sequenced from one sample in a study of blood T cell repertoires in COVID-19. The data were produced by immunoSEQ multiplex PCR, yet TCRdb's version contains in-frame clones alone and is incomplete. The sample contains tens of thousands of clones, roughly 80% of which appear only once. The material sequenced was peripheral blood. The receptors were gathered from a woman of 80 years or more with acute or convalescent COVID-19.

The V gene is TRBV25-1, the J gene TRBJ2-3; D not resolved. This CDR3 contains 15 residues. Germline CDR1 reads MGHDK; CDR2 reads SYGVNS. Trimming removed 5 bases from V and 2 bases from J, with 14 bases in between. The CDR3 bases are TGTGCCAGCAGTTCTACCAGCCGGGTCACAGATACGCAGTATTTT. It encodes CASSSTSRVTDTQYF.

This chain uses TRBV7-9 with TRBJ1-6, with D tentatively TRBD1 (6 bases). The ends were cut back, 4 bases at V and 7 bases at J, with 14 bases in the middle. This CDR3 is built from 15 residues. CDR1 and CDR2 from the germline V gene are SEHNR and FQNEAQ (reference sequence). The CDR3 region is CASSSGGRNNSPLHF. DNA for the CDR3: TGTGCCAGCAGCTCGGGGGGGCGGAACAATTCACCCCTCCACTTT.

This chain uses TRBV5-1 with TRBJ1-2, with TRBD1 matching 8 bases. This CDR3 region has 15 residues. The ends lost 0 bases at V and 4 bases at J; junction bases unmatched: 5. Germline V lookup: CDR1 SGHRS, CDR2 YFSETQ. CDR3 region: CASSLAQGASYGYTF. DNA for the CDR3: TGCGCCAGCAGCTTGGCCCAGGGGGCGAGCTATGGCTACACCTTC.

V usage is TRBV4-2 and J usage is TRBJ2-1; 8 nucleotides match TRBD2. In germline, CDR1 is LGHNA, CDR2 YNFKEQ. The CDR3 extends over 16 amino acids. The V and J ends lost 4 bases and 10 bases, in that order; junction bases with no gene match: 15. CDR3 sequence (DNA): TGTGCCAGCAGCCTCGGACTAGCCGGGAGCCGGGGCGAGCAGTTCTTC. This translates into CASSLGLAGSRGEQFF.

The chain combines TRBV6-5 with TRBJ2-7, with D possibly being TRBD1 (6 bases). Trimming took 11 bases from V and 0 from J, leaving 14 bases between them. The CDR3 extends over 13 amino acids. Germline CDR1 reads MNHEY; CDR2 reads SVGAGI. CDR3 loop: CACGRGYSYEQYF. CDR3 bases: TGTGCCTGTGGAAGGGGGTACTCCTACGAGCAGTACTTC.

V is TRBV7-9 and J is TRBJ2-1, with 8 positions matching TRBD2. The V and J ends lost 3 bases and 6 bases, in that order; junction bases with no gene match: 4. Germline V gene sequence: CDR1 SEHNR, CDR2 FQNEAQ (reference sequence). This CDR3 comprises 14 residues. CDR3 loop: CASSFGLAGNEQFF. CDR3 nucleotides: TGTGCCAGCAGCTTTGGGCTAGCGGGCAATGAGCAGTTCTTC.

Written as DNA, the CDR3 is TGTGCCAGCAGTTCGGACAGGGTGAACACTGAAGCTTTCTTT. Translated: CASSSDRVNTEAFF. The chain is built from TRBV27 and TRBJ1-1; 8 bases are shared with TRBD1. In germline, CDR1 is MNHEY, CDR2 SMNVEV (reference sequence). This CDR3 is 14 amino acids long. Losses at the gene ends were 4 bases for V and 0 bases for J; bases not matched to a gene: 1.

V usage is TRBV18 and J usage is TRBJ2-1; 7 nucleotides match TRBD2. Germline CDR1 reads KGHSH; CDR2 reads LQKENI. Unmatched junction bases numbered 10, after V lost 4 bases and J lost 7 bases. This CDR3 is built from 15 residues. CDR3 sequence reads: CASSRLWQGGNEQFF. The CDR3 DNA reads as TGTGCCAGCTCACGACTCTGGCAGGGAGGGAATGAGCAGTTCTTC.

This clone came up a few times. CDR3 amino acids: CASSVEPGRAYGYTF. In DNA form, the CDR3 reads TGTGCCAGCAGCGTAGAGCCGGGCAGGGCCTATGGCTACACCTTC. This chain connects TRBV9 to TRBJ1-2, with D tentatively TRBD1 (5 bases). The CDR3 has 15 amino acids. The germline V and J ends were trimmed by 0 bases and 4 bases, with 13 bases remaining between them. Germline lookup yields CDR1 SGDLS and CDR2 YYNGEE.

This chain connects TRBV2 to TRBJ2-7; D gene uncertain. CDR1 is SNHLY and CDR2 is FYNNEI in the germline V gene. Trimming left V 2 bases short and J 3 bases short, with 11 bases between. The CDR3 has 14 amino acids. This CDR3 reads CASSESRVIYEQYF. CDR3 coding DNA: TGTGCCAGCAGTGAATCCCGCGTCATCTACGAGCAGTACTTC.

This clone was counted a few times. The V and J genes are TRBV5-6 and TRBJ1-1, with TRBD1 matching over 7 bases. V was pared by 4 bases and J by 0 bases, with 6 bases of the junction left unmatched. This CDR3 spans 15 amino acids. Per the germline V gene, CDR1 is SGHDT and CDR2 is YYEEEE. CDR3 residues: CASSPDRTMNTEAFF. The CDR3 DNA is TGTGCCAGCAGCCCGGACAGGACCATGAACACTGAAGCTTTCTTT.

This chain connects TRBV6-1 to TRBJ1-1; maybe TRBD1 (5 bases). Looked up from germline, CDR1 is MNHNS and CDR2 is SASEGT. The CDR3 is 14 amino acids. V shed 2 bases and J shed 3 bases, with 10 bases lying between them. The CDR3 is CASSEQGSDTEAFF. CDR3 nucleotides: TGTGCCAGCAGTGAACAGGGCTCGGACACTGAAGCTTTCTTT.

This clone was picked up one time. This chain uses TRBV5-1 with TRBJ2-1, with D unresolved. CDR3 size: 15 residues. Per germline, CDR1 SGHRS and CDR2 YFSETQ. Deletions cut 0 bases from V and 2 bases from J, with 9 bases between. The DNA of the CDR3 is TGCGCCAGCAGCTTGGGACTGAAGACCTACAATGAGCAGTTCTTC. It translates to CASSLGLKTYNEQFF.

This clone has just one count. This chain uses TRBV19 with TRBJ2-3, with 9 bases fitting TRBD2. There are 14 residues in the CDR3. The V and J ends lost 4 bases and 1 base, in that order; junction bases with no gene match: 0. Germline values: CDR1 LNHDA, CDR2 SQIVND (reference sequence). In DNA, the CDR3 is TGTGCCAGTAGTAGACTAGCGGGCACAGATACGCAGTATTTT. It encodes CASSRLAGTDTQYF.

This clone has more than one count but fewer than ten. The rearrangement joins TRBV11-3 to TRBJ1-2, with 10 positions matching TRBD1. CDR3 length: 16 residues. Germline values: CDR1 SGHNT, CDR2 YENEEA. The V and J ends lost 1 base and 5 bases, in that order; junction bases with no gene match: 7. The DNA for the CDR3 is TGTGCCAGCAGCTTAGGACAGGGGGCGTTGAGTTATGGCTACACCTTC. This codes for CASSLGQGALSYGYTF.

This clone has only one observation. The rearrangement joins TRBV5-1 to TRBJ2-5; TRBD1 matches 8 bases. This CDR3 is built from 15 residues. The V and J ends lost 4 bases and 4 bases, in that order; junction bases with no gene match: 9. Germline V lookup: CDR1 SGHRS, CDR2 YFSETQ. The CDR3 loop is CASSTPGQGPETQYF. CDR3 nucleotides: TGCGCCAGCAGCACTCCTGGACAGGGACCAGAGACCCAGTACTTC.

A single count supports this clone. V usage is TRBV19 and J usage is TRBJ1-5, with D perhaps TRBD1 (6 bases). The CDR3 sequence is 14 residues long. The V and J ends lost 6 bases and 7 bases respectively, with 16 bases between them. The V gene's germline CDR1 is LNHDA and CDR2 SQIVND (reference sequence). CDR3 protein: CASRDTGLTQPQHF. CDR3 coding DNA: TGTGCCAGTAGAGACACAGGGCTGACACAGCCCCAGCATTTT. Full variable domain (remainder filled in from reference TRBV19 and TRBJ1-5): DGGITQSPKYLFRKEGQNVTLSCEQNLNHDAMYWYRQDPGQGLRLIYYSQIVNDFQKGDIAEGYSVSREKKESFPLTVTSAQKNPTAFYLCASRDTGLTQPQHFGDGTRLSIL.

This clone was seen a handful of times. The chain links TRBV14 to TRBJ2-4; no definite D call. The CDR3 runs to 14 residues. V lost 0 bases to trimming and J lost 2 bases, with 5 bases between them. CDR1 and CDR2 from the germline V gene are SGHDN and FVKESK. CDR3 bases: TGTGCCAGCAGCCAAGATTCGTCCAAAAACATTCAGTACTTC. This encodes CASSQDSSKNIQYF.

This chain's CDR3 is CASSPRQGRGSNQPQHF. CDR3 in DNA: TGTGCCAGCTCACCTAGACAGGGAAGGGGTAGCAATCAGCCCCAGCATTTT. The chain joins TRBV18 to TRBJ1-5; TRBD1 aligns across 7 bases. J was trimmed by 0 bases and V by 3 bases; bases with no gene match: 8. Germline CDR1 KGHSH, CDR2 LQKENI. The length of the CDR3 is 17 residues.

The gene calls are TRBV5-1 and TRBJ1-2, with TRBD1 matching over 7 bases. The J segment lost 5 bases and the V segment lost 0 bases, leaving 4 bases of the junction unmatched. Germline values: CDR1 SGHRS, CDR2 YFSETQ. This CDR3 is 14 amino acids long. In DNA form, the CDR3 reads TGCGCCAGCAGCTTGGAGGGGGCGCTTTATGGCTACACCTTC. Amino acid sequence: CASSLEGALYGYTF. Full variable domain (remainder filled in from reference TRBV5-1 and TRBJ1-2): KAGVTQTPRYLIKTRGQQVTLSCSPISGHRSVSWYQQTPGQGLQFLFEYFSETQRNKGNFPGRFSGRQFSNSRSEMNVSTLELGDSALYLCASSLEGALYGYTFGSGTRLTVV.

The chain links TRBV7-3 to TRBJ2-3; D remains unclear. Germline CDR1 reads SGHTA; CDR2 reads FQGTGA. V shed 2 bases and J shed 2 bases, with 5 bases lying between them. There are 13 residues in the CDR3. This CDR3 reads CASSLGSTDTQYF. As DNA, the CDR3 is TGTGCCAGCAGCTTAGGCTCCACAGATACGCAGTATTTT.